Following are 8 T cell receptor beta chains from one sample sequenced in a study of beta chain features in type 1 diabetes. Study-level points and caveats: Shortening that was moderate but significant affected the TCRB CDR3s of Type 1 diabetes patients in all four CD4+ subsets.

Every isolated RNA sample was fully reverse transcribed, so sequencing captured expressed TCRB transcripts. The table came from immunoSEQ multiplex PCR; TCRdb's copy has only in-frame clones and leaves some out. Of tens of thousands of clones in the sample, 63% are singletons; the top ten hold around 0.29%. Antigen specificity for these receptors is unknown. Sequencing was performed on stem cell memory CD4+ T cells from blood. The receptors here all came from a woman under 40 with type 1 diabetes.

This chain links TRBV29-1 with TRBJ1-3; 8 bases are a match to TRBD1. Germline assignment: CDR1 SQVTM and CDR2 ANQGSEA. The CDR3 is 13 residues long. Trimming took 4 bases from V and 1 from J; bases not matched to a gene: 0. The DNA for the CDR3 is TGCAGCGTTGGGACAGGGTCTGGAAACACCATATATTTT. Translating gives CSVGTGSGNTIYF.

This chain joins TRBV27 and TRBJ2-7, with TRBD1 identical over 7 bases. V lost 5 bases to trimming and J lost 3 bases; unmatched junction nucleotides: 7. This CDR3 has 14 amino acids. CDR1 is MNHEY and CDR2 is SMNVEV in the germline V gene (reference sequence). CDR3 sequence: CASSVRDRFYEQYF. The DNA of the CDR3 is TGTGCCAGCAGTGTACGGGACAGATTCTACGAGCAGTACTTC.

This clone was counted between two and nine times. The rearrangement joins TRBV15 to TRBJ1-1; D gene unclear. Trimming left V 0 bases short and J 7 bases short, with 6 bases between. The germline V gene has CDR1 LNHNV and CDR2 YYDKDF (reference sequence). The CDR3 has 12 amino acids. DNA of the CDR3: TGTGCCACCAGCAGAGATCCCCATGAAGCTTTCTTT. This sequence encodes CATSRDPHEAFF.

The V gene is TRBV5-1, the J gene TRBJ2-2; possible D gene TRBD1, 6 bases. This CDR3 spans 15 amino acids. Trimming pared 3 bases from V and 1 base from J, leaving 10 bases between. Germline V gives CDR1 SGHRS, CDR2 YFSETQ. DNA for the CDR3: TGCGCCAGCAGCTCGGGACATCGGAACACCGGGGAGCTGTTTTTT. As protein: CASSSGHRNTGELFF.

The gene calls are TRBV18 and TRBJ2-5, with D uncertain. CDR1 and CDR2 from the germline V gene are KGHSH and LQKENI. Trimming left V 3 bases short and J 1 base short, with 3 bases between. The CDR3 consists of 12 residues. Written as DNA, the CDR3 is TGTGCCAGCTCACCTAGCCAAGAGACCCAGTACTTC. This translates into CASSPSQETQYF.

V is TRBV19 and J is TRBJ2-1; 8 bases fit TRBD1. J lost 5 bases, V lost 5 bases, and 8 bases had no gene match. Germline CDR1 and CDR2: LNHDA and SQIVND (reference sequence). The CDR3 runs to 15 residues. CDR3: CASSYTGTGDNEQFF. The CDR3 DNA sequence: TGTGCCAGTAGTTACACCGGGACAGGAGACAATGAGCAGTTCTTC.

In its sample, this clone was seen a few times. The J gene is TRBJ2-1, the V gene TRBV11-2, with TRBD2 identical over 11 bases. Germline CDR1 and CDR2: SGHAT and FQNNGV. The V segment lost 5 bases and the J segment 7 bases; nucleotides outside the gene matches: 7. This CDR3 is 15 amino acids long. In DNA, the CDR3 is TGTGCCAGCAGCCCAAGACTAGCGGGAAGGAATGAGCAGTTCTTC. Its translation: CASSPRLAGRNEQFF.

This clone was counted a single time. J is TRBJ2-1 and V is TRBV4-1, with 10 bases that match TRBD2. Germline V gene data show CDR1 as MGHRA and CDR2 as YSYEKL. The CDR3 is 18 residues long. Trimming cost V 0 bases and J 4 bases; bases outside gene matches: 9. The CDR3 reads CASSQDRSGRDSYNEQFF. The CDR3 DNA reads TGCGCCAGCAGCCAAGATAGGAGCGGGAGGGACTCGTACAATGAGCAGTTCTTC.